Included here is one T cell receptor (beta chain) sequence, with context. This CDR3 is 11 amino acids long. Trimming removed 3 bases from V and 8 bases from J; junction bases left unmatched: 0. This entry comes from a study of T-cell memory formation after mild COVID-19. MiXCR, run by TCRdb on the 5' RACE reads, gives a single entry per CDR3 protein. The sample comprises approximately 52,000 distinct CDR3 sequences, approximately 9% of which are singletons, and about 12% rests with the top ten. The V and J genes are TRBV12-3 or TRBV12-4 and TRBJ1-1; TRBD1 matches at 7 bases. The TCR sequence derives from an adult woman who had mild COVID-19 (a few samples of this study predate the infection). Cell type and time point are not known. Input material: PBMCs or a T cell subset sorted from them (not recorded which). The CDR3: CASSFRGEAFF. The CDR3 DNA reads TGTGCCAGCAGTTTCAGGGGGGAAGCTTTCTTT.